The present entry profiles one T cell receptor (beta chain) with its context. Per the study methods: Estimation of nucleated cell counts was performed using reference gene primer amplification. Method: immunoSEQ multiplex PCR; TCRdb's copy keeps in-frame clones and lacks some. V and J calls and clone size are given by that table; D and trimming were obtained from the DNA. The table has 75,000 to 90,000 clones, around 85% seen once. This sample was included in a study of blood T cell repertoires in COVID-19. For the study at large: Both acute and convalescent COVID-19 samples were obtained from the United States, Italy and Spain. The cDNA or gDNA used as material had been derived from T cells, B-cell-depleted T cells, or PBMCs.

The CDR3 runs 16 residues. V was shortened by 2 bases and J by 5 bases, with 15 bases between the two germline ends. From germline, CDR1 is MNHEY and CDR2 SVGAGI. This chain links TRBV6-5 with TRBJ1-4, with a weak D call TRBD1 (5 bases). The sample consisted of peripheral blood. The receptor's source is an older man with active or convalescent COVID-19. The CDR3 DNA is TGTGCCAGCAGTTACGATTGGGGGGGGTCAAATGAAAAACTGTTTTTT. Protein sequence: CASSYDWGGSNEKLFF.